This TCR beta chain stems from a study of PD-1 blockade in classical Hodgkin lymphoma. Study-level points and caveats: Complete responders entered with baseline diversity on par with newly diagnosed patients, the results showed.

On this clone itself: As yet, its antigen is unknown.

There was relapse after autologous stem cell transplantation in every patient, and there was variation in brentuximab vedotin exposure. The repertoire was sequenced with immunoSEQ multiplex PCR; TCRdb's copy has only in-frame clones and lacks some. In the table there are roughly 96,000 clones, roughly nine tenths of which are singletons. Trimming shortened V by 6 bases and J by 4 bases, and 12 bases separated the two germline ends. CDR3 length equals 14 residues. Germline V gives CDR1 MNHNS, CDR2 SASEGT. The starting material was peripheral blood mononuclear cells (PBMCs), obtained before the second cycle of nivolumab. The chain recombines TRBV6-1 with TRBJ1-4; a possible D gene is TRBD1 (5 bases). The source of this sequence is a human donor with classical Hodgkin lymphoma. The CDR3 is CASRGRSLNEKLFF. CDR3 in DNA: TGTGCCAGCAGGGGACGGAGCCTTAATGAAAAACTGTTTTTT.